This T cell receptor (beta chain) stems from a study of PD-1 blockade in classical Hodgkin lymphoma. The protocol was immunoSEQ multiplex PCR, while the TCRdb copy is restricted to in-frame clones and leaves out a portion. The table has approximately 15,000 clones, more than 75% seen once. Autologous stem cell transplantation was followed by relapse in every patient, and brentuximab vedotin exposure varied. V lost 3 bases and J lost 3, with 9 bases in between. The germline gives CDR1 MNHNS, CDR2 SASEGT. This CDR3 spans 14 amino acids. Study-wide results and limits: Relapsed/refractory patients reportedly had lower baseline diversity than newly diagnosed patients.

A note on this clone: Its antigen remains unidentified.

The sequence was obtained from a human donor with classical Hodgkin lymphoma. The J gene is TRBJ1-5, the V gene TRBV6-1; weak D call: TRBD1 (5 bases). The source was peripheral blood mononuclear cells (PBMCs), collected at baseline. The CDR3 loop reads CASSDGGNNQPQHF. DNA for the CDR3: TGTGCCAGCAGTGATGGGGGAAACAATCAGCCCCAGCATTTT.